There are a few counts of the clone carrying this TCR beta chain. What it binds is not known. There are 16 residues in the CDR3. Trimming cost V 4 bases and J 3 bases; bases outside gene matches: 10. Looked up from germline, CDR1 is SGHNT and CDR2 is YYREEE (reference sequence). RNA transcripts were the template for amplifying TCR beta CDR3 regions. Initially, a first-round RT-PCR of the TCR CDR3 employed the HTBI primer set. In TCRdb, the multiplex PCR reads were re-called with MiXCR into one record per CDR3 protein. This table holds approximately 430,000 distinct CDR3 sequences, 15% to 17% found once. The sample belongs to a study of T cells in Graves' hyperthyroidism and ophthalmopathy. Study outcomes and limitations: Model output signaled ophthalmopathy a median around 5.9 months ahead of onset.

The receptor was derived from a woman aged 18-29 years with Graves' hyperthyroidism. The J gene is TRBJ2-4, the V gene TRBV5-4; 7 bases match TRBD2. Sequencing was performed on blood. CDR3 nucleotide sequence: TGTGCCAGCAGCCCCGGACTAGATGGGAGCAAAAACATTCAGTACTTC. This translates into CASSPGLDGSKNIQYF.